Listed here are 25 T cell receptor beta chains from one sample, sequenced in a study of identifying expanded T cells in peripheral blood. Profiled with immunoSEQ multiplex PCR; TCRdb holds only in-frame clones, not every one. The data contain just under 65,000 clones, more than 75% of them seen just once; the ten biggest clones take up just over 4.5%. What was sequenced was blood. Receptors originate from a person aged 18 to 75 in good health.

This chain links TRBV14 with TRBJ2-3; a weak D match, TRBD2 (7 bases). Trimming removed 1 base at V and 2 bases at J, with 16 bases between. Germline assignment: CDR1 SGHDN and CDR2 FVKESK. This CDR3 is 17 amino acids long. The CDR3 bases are TGTGCCAGCAGCCAAGCCCGAGGGGGGGACTTCACAGATACGCAGTATTTT. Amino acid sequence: CASSQARGGDFTDTQYF.

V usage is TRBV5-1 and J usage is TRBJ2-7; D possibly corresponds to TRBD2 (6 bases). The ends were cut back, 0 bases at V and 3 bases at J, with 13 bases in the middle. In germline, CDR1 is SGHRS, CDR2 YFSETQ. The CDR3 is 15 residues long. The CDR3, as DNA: TGCGCCAGCAGCTTGGATCAAGGGACTCACTACGAGCAGTACTTC. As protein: CASSLDQGTHYEQYF.

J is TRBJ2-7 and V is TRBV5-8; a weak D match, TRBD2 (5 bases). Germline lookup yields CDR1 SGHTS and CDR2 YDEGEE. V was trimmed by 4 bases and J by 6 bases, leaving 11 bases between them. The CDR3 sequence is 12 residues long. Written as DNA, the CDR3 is TGTGCCAGCAGCGAGAGGGTTCGCGAGCAGTACTTC. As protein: CASSERVREQYF.

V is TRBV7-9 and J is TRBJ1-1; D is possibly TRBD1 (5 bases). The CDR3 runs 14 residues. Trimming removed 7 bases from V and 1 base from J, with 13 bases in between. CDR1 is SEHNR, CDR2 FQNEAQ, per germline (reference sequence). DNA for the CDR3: TGTGCCAGCACCGCGGGGCAGGGGAACACTGAAGCTTTCTTT. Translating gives CASTAGQGNTEAFF.

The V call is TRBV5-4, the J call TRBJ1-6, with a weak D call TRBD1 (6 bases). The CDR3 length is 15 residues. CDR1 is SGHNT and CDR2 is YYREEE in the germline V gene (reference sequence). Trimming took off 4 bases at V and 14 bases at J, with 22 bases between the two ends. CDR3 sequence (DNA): TGTGCCAGCAGCCCGGCCGGGGGGCGGAATGGAGCCCTCCACTTT. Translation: CASSPAGGRNGALHF.

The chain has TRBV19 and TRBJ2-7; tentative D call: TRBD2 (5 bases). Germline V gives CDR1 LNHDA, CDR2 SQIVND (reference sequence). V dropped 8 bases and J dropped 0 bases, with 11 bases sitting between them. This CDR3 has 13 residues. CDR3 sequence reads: CASGSPSSYEQYF. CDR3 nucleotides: TGTGCCAGTGGGAGTCCCAGCTCCTACGAGCAGTACTTC.

CDR3 sequence: CASSVLAVTGELFF. The CDR3 nucleotides read TGTGCCAGCAGCGTTCTAGCGGTTACCGGGGAGCTGTTTTTT. The chain couples TRBV5-4 to TRBJ2-2; 7 bases are a match to TRBD2. The V gene end was trimmed by 4 bases and the J gene end by 5 bases; junction bases not matched to a gene: 5. The CDR3 runs 14 residues. Germline CDR1 and CDR2: SGHNT and YYREEE (reference sequence). Supplemented by reference TRBV5-4 and TRBJ2-2, the full variable domain reads ETGVTQSPTHLIKTRGQQVTLRCSSQSGHNTVSWYQQALGQGPQFIFQYYREEENGRGNFPPRFSGLQFPNYSSELNVNALELDDSALYLCASSVLAVTGELFFGEGSRLTVL.

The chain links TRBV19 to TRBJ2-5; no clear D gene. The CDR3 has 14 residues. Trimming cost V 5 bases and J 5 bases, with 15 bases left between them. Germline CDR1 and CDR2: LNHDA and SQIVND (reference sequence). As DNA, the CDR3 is TGTGCCAGTAGTCAGGCAGCCCCGGTTGAGACCCAGTACTTC. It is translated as CASSQAAPVETQYF.

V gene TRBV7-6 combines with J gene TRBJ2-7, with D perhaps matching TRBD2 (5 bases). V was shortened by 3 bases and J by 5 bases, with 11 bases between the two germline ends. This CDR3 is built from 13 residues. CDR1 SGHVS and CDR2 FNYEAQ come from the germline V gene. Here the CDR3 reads CASSFGAGDEQYF. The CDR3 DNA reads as TGTGCCAGCAGCTTTGGTGCCGGGGACGAGCAGTACTTC. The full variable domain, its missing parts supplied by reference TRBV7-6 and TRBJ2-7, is GAGVSQSPRYKVTKRGQDVALRCDPISGHVSLYWYRQALGQGPEFLTYFNYEAQQDKSGLPNDRFSAERPEGSISTLTIQRTEQRDSAMYRCASSFGAGDEQYFGPGTRLTVT.

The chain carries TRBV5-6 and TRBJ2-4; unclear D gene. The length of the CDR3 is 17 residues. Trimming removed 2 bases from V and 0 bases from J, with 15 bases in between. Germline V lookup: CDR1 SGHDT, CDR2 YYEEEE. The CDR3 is CASSLKALLLAKNIQYF. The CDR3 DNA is TGTGCCAGCAGCTTAAAGGCCTTACTGTTAGCCAAAAACATTCAGTACTTC.

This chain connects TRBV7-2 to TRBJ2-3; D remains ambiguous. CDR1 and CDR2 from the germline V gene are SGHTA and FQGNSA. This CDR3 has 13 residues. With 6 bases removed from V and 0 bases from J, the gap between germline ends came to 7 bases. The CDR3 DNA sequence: TGTGCCAGCAGGCTAGTTAGCACAGATACGCAGTATTTT. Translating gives CASRLVSTDTQYF.

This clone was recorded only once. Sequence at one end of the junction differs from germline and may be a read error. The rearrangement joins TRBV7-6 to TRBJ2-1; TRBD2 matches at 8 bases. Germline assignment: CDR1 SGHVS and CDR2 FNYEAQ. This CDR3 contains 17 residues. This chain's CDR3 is CANSLVGAGEIYNEQFF. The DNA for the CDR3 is TGTGCCAACAGCTTAGTGGGAGCGGGAGAGATCTACAATGAGCAGTTCTTC.

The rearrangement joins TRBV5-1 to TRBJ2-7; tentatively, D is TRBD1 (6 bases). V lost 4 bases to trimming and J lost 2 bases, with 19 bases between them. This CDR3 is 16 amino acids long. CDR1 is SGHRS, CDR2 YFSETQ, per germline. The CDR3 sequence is CASSQVSGTFPYEQYF. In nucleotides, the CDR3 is TGCGCCAGCAGCCAGGTGTCCGGGACATTCCCCTACGAGCAGTACTTC.

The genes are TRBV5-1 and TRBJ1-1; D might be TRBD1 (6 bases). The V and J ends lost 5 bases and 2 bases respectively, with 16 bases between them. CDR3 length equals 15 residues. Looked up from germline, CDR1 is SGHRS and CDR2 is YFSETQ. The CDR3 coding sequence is TGCGCCAGCAGTTTAGTAGGGACACCCAACACTGAAGCTTTCTTT. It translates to CASSLVGTPNTEAFF.

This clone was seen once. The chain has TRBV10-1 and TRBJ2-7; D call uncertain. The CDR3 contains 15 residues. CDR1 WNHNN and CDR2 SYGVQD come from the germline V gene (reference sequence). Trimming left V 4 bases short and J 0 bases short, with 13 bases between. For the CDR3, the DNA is TGCGCCAGCAGTGCCCACGACGGGCGCTCCTACGAGCAGTACTTC. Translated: CASSAHDGRSYEQYF.

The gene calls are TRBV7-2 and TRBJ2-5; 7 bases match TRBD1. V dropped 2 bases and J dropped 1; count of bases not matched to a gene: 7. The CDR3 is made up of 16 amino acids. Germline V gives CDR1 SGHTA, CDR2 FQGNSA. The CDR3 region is CASSLRGLYRQETQYF. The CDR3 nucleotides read TGTGCCAGCAGCTTAAGGGGGCTATACCGCCAAGAGACCCAGTACTTC.

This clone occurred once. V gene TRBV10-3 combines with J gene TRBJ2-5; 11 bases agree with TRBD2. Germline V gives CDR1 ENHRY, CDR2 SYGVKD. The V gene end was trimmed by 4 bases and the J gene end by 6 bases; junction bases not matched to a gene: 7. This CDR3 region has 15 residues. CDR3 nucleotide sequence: TGTGCCATCAGTGGCGTCGCTAGCGGGGGGAAGACCCAGTACTTC. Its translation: CAISGVASGGKTQYF.

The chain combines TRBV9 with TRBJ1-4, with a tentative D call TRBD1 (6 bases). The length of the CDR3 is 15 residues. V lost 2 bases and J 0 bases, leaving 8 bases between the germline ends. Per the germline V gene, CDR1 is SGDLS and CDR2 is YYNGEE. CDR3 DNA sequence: TGTGCCAGCAGCGTGGGGGCGGCAACTAATGAAAAACTGTTTTTT. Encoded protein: CASSVGAATNEKLFF. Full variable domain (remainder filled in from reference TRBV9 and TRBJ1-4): DSGVTQTPKHLITATGQRVTLRCSPRSGDLSVYWYQQSLDQGLQFLIQYYNGEERAKGNILERFSAQQFPDLHSELNLSSLELGDSALYFCASSVGAATNEKLFFGSGTQLSVL.

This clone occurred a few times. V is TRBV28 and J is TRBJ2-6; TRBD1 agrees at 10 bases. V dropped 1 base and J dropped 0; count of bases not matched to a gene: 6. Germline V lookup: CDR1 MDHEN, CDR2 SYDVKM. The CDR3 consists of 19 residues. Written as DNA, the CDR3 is TGTGCCAGCAGTTTATCCTCGACAGGGGGCTTCTCTGGGGCCAACGTCCTGACTTTC. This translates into CASSLSSTGGFSGANVLTF.

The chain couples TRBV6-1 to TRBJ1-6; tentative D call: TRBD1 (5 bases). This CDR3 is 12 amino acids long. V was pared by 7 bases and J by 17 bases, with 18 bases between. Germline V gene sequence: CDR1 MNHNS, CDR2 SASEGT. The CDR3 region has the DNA TGTGCCAGCACCGAGGGGTCCTCCCTGGTCCACTTT. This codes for CASTEGSSLVHF.

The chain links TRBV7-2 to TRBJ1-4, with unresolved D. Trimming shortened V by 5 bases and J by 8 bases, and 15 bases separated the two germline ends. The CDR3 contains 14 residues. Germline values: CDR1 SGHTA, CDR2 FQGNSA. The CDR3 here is CASSQGRAGEKLFF. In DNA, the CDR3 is TGTGCCAGCAGCCAAGGCCGGGCTGGCGAAAAACTGTTTTTT.

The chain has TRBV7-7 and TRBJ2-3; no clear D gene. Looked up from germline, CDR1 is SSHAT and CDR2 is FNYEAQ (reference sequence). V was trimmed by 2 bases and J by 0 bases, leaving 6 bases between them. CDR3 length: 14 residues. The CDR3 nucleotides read TGTGCCAGCAGCTTAACCGGCAGCACAGATACGCAGTATTTT. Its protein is CASSLTGSTDTQYF.

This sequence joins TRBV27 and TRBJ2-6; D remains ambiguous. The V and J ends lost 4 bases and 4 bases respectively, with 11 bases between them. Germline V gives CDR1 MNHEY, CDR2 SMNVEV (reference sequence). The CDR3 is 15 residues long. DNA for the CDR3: TGTGCCAGCAGTTCCATCCAGGCAGGGGCCAACGTCCTGACTTTC. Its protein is CASSSIQAGANVLTF.

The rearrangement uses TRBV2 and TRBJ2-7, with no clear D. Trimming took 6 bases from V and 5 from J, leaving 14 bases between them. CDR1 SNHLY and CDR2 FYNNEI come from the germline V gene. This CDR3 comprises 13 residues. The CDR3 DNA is TGTGCCAGCAGAGGGTCTTTCGGGCACGAGCAGTACTTC. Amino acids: CASRGSFGHEQYF.

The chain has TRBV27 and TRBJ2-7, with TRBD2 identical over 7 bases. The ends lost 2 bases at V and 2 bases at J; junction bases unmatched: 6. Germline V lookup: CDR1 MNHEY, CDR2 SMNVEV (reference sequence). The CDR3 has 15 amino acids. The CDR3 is CASSLGTGGTYEQYF. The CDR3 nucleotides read TGTGCCAGCAGTTTAGGGACCGGGGGGACCTACGAGCAGTACTTC.